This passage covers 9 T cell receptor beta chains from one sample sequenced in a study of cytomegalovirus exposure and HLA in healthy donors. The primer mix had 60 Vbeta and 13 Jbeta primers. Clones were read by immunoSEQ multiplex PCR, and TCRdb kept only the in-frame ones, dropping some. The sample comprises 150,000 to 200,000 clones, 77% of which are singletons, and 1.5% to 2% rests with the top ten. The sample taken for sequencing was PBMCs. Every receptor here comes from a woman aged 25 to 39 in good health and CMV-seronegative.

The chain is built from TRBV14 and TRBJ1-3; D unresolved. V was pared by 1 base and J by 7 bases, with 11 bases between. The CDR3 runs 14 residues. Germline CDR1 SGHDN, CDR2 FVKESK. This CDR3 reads CASSQGGGPNTIYF. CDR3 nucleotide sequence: TGTGCCAGCAGCCAAGGTGGAGGGCCGAACACCATATATTTT.

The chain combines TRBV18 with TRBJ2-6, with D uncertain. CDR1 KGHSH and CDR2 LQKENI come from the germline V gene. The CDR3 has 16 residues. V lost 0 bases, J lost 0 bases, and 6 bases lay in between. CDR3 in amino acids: CASSPPRFSGANVLTF. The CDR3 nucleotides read TGTGCCAGCTCACCACCGAGATTCTCTGGGGCCAACGTCCTGACTTTC.

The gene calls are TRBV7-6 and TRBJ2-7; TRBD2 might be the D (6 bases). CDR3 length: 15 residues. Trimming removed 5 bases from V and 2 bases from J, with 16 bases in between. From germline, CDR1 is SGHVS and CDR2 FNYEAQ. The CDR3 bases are TGTGCCAGCAGCGACGGGGCAGGAGGGGCCTACGAGCAGTACTTC. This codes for CASSDGAGGAYEQYF.

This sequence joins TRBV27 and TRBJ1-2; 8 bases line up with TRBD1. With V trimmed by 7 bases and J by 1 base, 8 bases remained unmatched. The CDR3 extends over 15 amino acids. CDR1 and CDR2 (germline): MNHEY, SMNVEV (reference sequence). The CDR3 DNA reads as TGTGCCAGCACCACAGGACAGGGCGGTAACTATGGCTACACCTTC. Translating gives CASTTGQGGNYGYTF.

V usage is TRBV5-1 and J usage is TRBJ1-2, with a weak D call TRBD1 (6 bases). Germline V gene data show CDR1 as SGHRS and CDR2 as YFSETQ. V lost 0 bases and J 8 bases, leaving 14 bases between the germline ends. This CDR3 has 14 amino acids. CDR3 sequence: CASSLALQGGGYTF. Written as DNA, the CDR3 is TGCGCCAGCAGCTTGGCGCTACAGGGTGGCGGCTACACCTTC. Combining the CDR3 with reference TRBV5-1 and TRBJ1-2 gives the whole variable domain KAGVTQTPRYLIKTRGQQVTLSCSPISGHRSVSWYQQTPGQGLQFLFEYFSETQRNKGNFPGRFSGRQFSNSRSEMNVSTLELGDSALYLCASSLALQGGGYTFGSGTRLTVV.

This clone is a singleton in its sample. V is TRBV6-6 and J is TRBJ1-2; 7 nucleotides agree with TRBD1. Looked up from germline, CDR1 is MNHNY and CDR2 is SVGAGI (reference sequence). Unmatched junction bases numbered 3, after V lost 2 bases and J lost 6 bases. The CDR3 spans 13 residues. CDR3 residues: CASSYLDRDGYTF. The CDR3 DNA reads TGTGCCAGCAGTTACCTTGACAGGGATGGCTACACCTTC.

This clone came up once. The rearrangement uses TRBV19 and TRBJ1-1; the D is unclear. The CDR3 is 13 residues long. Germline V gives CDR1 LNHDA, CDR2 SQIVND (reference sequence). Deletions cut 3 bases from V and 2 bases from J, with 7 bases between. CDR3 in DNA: TGTGCCAGTAGTATGGGCAGTAACACTGAAGCTTTCTTT. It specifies CASSMGSNTEAFF.

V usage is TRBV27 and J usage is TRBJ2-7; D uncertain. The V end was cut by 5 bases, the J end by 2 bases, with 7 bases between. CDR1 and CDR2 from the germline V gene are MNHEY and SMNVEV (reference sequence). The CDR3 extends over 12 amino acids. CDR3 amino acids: CASSQTPYEQYF. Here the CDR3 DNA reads TGTGCCAGCAGTCAAACTCCCTACGAGCAGTACTTC.

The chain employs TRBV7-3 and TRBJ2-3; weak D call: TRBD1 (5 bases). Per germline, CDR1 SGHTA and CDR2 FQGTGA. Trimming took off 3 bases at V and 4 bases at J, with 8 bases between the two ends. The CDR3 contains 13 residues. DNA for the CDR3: TGTGCCAGCAGCTTGCTAGGGGCAGATACGCAGTATTTT. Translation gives CASSLLGADTQYF.